Here is one T cell receptor (beta chain) with its context. Its target is unknown. Everyone who donated was a healthy bone marrow donor. Trimming took off 7 bases at V and 4 bases at J, with 10 bases between the two ends. Per germline, CDR1 MDHEN and CDR2 SYDVKM. The CDR3 spans 12 residues. The record originates from a study of cytomegalovirus exposure and HLA in healthy donors. Study observations and caveats: The study flagged fewer than 200 TCR beta chains as cytomegalovirus-associated. A previous analysis found most TCR beta V segments productive roughly 87% or roughly 30% of the time. Researchers reported that three CMV-associated chains were confirmed in vitro as CMV antigen-specific.

The study ran its PCR with 60 Vbeta and 13 Jbeta primers. Assay used: immunoSEQ multiplex PCR; TCRdb lists only in-frame clones, some missing. The table records 150,000 to 200,000 clones, over 80% of them present only once. The source of this sequence is a human donor in good health. This chain uses TRBV28 with TRBJ1-1; perhaps TRBD1 as D (6 bases). Material for sequencing was PBMCs. The CDR3 reads CASIRGATEAFF. The CDR3 bases are TGTGCCAGCATCCGGGGGGCCACTGAAGCTTTCTTT.